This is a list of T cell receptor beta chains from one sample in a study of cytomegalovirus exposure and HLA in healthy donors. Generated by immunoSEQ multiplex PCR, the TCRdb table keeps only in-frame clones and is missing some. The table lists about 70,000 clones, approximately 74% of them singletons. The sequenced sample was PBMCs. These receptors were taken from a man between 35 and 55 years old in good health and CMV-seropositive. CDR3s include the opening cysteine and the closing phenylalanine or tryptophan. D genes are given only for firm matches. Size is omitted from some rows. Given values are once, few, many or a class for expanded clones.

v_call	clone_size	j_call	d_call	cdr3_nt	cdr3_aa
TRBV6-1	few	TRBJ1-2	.	TGTGCCAGCAGTGTTGGGCAGGGGATAATCTATGGCTACACCTTC	CASSVGQGIIYGYTF
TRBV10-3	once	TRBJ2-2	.	TGTGCCACCTGGAACACCGGGGAGCTGTTTTTT	CATWNTGELFF
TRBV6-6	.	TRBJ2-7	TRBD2	TGTGCCAGCACCCTGGGATCTAGCGGGAGTCGCGAGCAGTACTTC	CASTLGSSGSREQYF
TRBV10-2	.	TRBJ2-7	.	TGCGCCAGCAGTGAGCGGAGGGAGTGGTCCTACGAGCAGTACTTC	CASSERREWSYEQYF
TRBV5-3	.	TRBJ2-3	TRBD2	TGTGCCAAAAAAGCGGGGGGGCCCGATACGCAGTATTTT	CAKKAGGPDTQYF
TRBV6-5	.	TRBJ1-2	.	TGTGCCAGCAGGGAGTTCATTGACAGGTCCGGCTACACCTTC	CASREFIDRSGYTF
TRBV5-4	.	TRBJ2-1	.	TGTGCCAGCAGCTCAACTAGCAGCTCCTACAATGAGCAGTTCTTC	CASSSTSSSYNEQFF
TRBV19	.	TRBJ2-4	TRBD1	TGTGCCAGTAGTCACGACAGGGGCTGGCAGAGCATTCAGTACTTC	CASSHDRGWQSIQYF
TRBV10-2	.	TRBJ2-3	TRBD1	TGCGCCAGCAGTGTGGGGACAGGGGGCATCACAGATACGCAGTATTTT	CASSVGTGGITDTQYF
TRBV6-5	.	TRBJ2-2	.	TGTGCCAGCAGAAGGAAGACAACGAACACCGGGGAGCTGTTTTTT	CASRRKTTNTGELFF
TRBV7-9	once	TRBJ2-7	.	TGTGCCAGCAGCTCCTCAGGGGTACTCTCCTACGAGCAGTACTTC	CASSSSGVLSYEQYF
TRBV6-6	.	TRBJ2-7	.	TGTGCCAGCAGGATAGCAGCTCACTCCTACGAGCAGTACTTC	CASRIAAHSYEQYF
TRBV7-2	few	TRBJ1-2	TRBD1	TGTGCCAGCAGCCAACGGGACAGTTCGTTTGGCTACACCTTC	CASSQRDSSFGYTF
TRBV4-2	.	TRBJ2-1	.	TGTGCCAGCAGCCAAGATACGGGGATCCACAATGAGCAGTTCTTC	CASSQDTGIHNEQFF
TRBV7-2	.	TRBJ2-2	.	TGTGCCAGCAGCTTAGTCTTAGCGACCGGGGAGCTGTTCTTT	CASSLVLATGELFF
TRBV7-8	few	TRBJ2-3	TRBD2	TGTGCCAGCAGCTTAGTAGGGTGGGAGGGTAGCACAGATACGCAGTATTTT	CASSLVGWEGSTDTQYF
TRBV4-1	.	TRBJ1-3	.	TGCGCCAGCAGCCAAGTAAGGAGCTCTGGAAACACCATATATTTT	CASSQVRSSGNTIYF
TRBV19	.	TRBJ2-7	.	TGTGCCAGTAGTGGCCGGGACTGGGGCTCCTACGAGCAGTACTTC	CASSGRDWGSYEQYF
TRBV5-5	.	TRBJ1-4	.	TGTGCCAGCTTCGGAGGGTCGGATGAAAAACTGTTTTTT	CASFGGSDEKLFF
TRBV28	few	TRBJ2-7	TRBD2	TGTGCCAGCAGCAACTACGCGGGAGCATCCTACGAGCAGTACTTC	CASSNYAGASYEQYF
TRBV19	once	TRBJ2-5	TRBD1	TGTGCCAGTAGTACCCGACGCAGGGGGAGTCAAGAGACCCAGTACTTC	CASSTRRRGSQETQYF
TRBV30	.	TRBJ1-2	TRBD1	TGTGCCCGAGGCCGGGACAGACCTTACAGCTACACCTTC	CARGRDRPYSYTF
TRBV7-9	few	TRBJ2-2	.	TGTGCCAGCGCGCAAGCTGAGGGCACCGGGGAGCTGTTTTTT	CASAQAEGTGELFF
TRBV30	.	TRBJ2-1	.	TGTGCCTGGACCCAGGGGGGCTTATTCAATGAGCAGTTCTTC	CAWTQGGLFNEQFF
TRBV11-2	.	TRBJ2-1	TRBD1	TGTGCCAGCAGACGTACCGGGACAGGCGACAATGAGCAGTTCTTC	CASRRTGTGDNEQFF
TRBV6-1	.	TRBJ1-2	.	TGTGCCAGCAGTGACGACTATGGCTACACCTTC	CASSDDYGYTF
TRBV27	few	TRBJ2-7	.	TGTGCCAGCAGTTTAAATTATTCGACTCGTCGTCGGCAGTACTTC	CASSLNYSTRRRQYF
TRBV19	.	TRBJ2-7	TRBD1	TGTGCCAGTAGTAAGACCTGGGACAGCCCCCACGAGCAGTACTTC	CASSKTWDSPHEQYF
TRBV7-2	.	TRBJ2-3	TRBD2	TGTGCCAGCAGCTACGCGGGGGGGCCTACGGATACGCAGTATTTT	CASSYAGGPTDTQYF
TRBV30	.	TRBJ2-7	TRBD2	TGTGCCTGGAGCGGGCCCGGGGGGAACCGGGGGTCCTACGAGCAGTACTTC	CAWSGPGGNRGSYEQYF
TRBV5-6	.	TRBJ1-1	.	TGTGCCAGCAGCTTGAAGGCAGGGGCGAACACTGAAGCTTTCTTT	CASSLKAGANTEAFF
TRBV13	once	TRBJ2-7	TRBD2	TGTGCCAGCAGCTTAGCGGCTAGCGGGAGGGACGAGCAGTACTTC	CASSLAASGRDEQYF
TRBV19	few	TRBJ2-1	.	TGTGCCAGTACAAAGGAGCCCCCGGGGTACAATGAGCAGTTCTTC	CASTKEPPGYNEQFF
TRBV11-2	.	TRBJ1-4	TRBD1	TGTGCCAGCAGCTCGGGACAGGGGTTTGAAAAACTGTTTTTT	CASSSGQGFEKLFF
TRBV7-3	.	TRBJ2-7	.	TGTGCCAGCAGCTTAAAGCACAGTACCTACGAGCAGTACTTC	CASSLKHSTYEQYF
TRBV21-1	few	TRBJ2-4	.	TGTGCCAGCAGCAATCCCGGGGGGTCCTCTGAACTAGCCAAAAACATTCAGTACTTC	CASSNPGGSSELAKNIQYF
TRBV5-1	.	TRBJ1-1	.	TGCGCCAGCAGCTTGTCGGGGGGGAACACTGAAGCTTTCTTT	CASSLSGGNTEAFF
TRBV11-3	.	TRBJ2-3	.	TGTGCCAGCAGCACAGGGCAGGGTGGAGATACGCAGTATTTT	CASSTGQGGDTQYF
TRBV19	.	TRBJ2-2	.	TGTGCCAGTAGGACAGCAAGCACCGGGGAGCTGTTTTTT	CASRTASTGELFF
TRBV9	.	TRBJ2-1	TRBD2	TGTGCCAGCAGCACACTAGCGGGAGGGTACAGTGAGCAGTTCTTC	CASSTLAGGYSEQFF
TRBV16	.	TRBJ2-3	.	TGTGCCAGCAGCCAATCCAGGTACCAGGGGGATACGCAGTATTTT	CASSQSRYQGDTQYF
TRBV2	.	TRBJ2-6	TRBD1	TGTGCCAGCAGTGTAGGGGGCGCTGGGGCCAACGTCCTGACTTTC	CASSVGGAGANVLTF
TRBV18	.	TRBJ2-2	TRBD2	TGTGCCAGCTCACCACAGCGGGGCCAGAGGAGCACCGGGGAGCTGTTTTTT	CASSPQRGQRSTGELFF
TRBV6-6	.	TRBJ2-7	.	TGTGCCAGCAGTGGGGGACACCCCTCCTACGAGCAGTACTTC	CASSGGHPSYEQYF